This T cell receptor beta chain was captured in a study of identical twins. Study-wide results and caveats: Fewer insertions characterized abundant cord blood beta clonotypes, whereas memory repertoires showed none. In monozygotic twins, models underestimated the sharing of out-of-frame TCR alpha.

Each cDNA held unique molecular identifiers, and template switching gave it a universal primer site. TCRdb called the 5' RACE reads again in MiXCR, with one record for every CDR3 protein. The sample has a few hundred thousand distinct CDR3 sequences, more than 9% seen once. This clonotype appeared a few times. Its antigen remains unknown. The sample was also reused in another study, on yellow fever vaccine responses in identical twins. That publication notes: Twins' T cell vaccine responses reportedly looked partly convergent, partly personalized.

The sample taken for sequencing was PBMCs. This TCR came from a young woman in good health.

This chain's CDR3 is CASSWGFGGTDPYNEQFF. The CDR3 nucleotides read TGCGCCAGCAGCTGGGGATTTGGAGGGACGGACCCCTACAATGAGCAGTTCTTC. The J gene is TRBJ2-1, the V gene TRBV5-1, with a weak D call TRBD2 (6 bases). The CDR3 has 18 residues. V was shortened by 3 bases and J by 2 bases, with 21 bases between the two germline ends. CDR1 and CDR2 (germline): SGHRS, YFSETQ.